This TCR beta chain was profiled in a study of blood T cell repertoires in COVID-19. Study summary: Donors in the United States, Italy and Spain gave samples during acute or convalescent COVID-19. T cells, B-cell-depleted T cells, or PBMCs provided the cDNA or gDNA that served as material.

Original analysis: Estimation of nucleated cell counts was performed using reference gene primer amplification. The table came from immunoSEQ multiplex PCR; TCRdb's copy has only in-frame clones and leaves some out. V and J calls and clone size come straight from that table; D and trimming were deduced from the DNA. This table holds about 300,000 clones, roughly 90% found once. Material for sequencing was peripheral blood. This sequence was found in a man aged 18 to 35 who had recovered from COVID-19.

The CDR3 DNA reads as TGCGCCAGCACCCGGACTAGCCAGGAGGGAGATACGCAGTATTTT. Residues: CASTRTSQEGDTQYF. The chain has TRBV23-1 and TRBJ2-3; TRBD2 agrees at 8 bases. TRBV23-1 is an ORF; its function is uncertain. This CDR3 is 15 amino acids long. V was pared by 7 bases and J by 5 bases, with 11 bases of the junction left unmatched.